The rows below give T cell receptor beta chains drawn from one sample of a study of response to subunit inactivated influenza vaccine. TCRdb used MiXCR to reprocess the RT-PCR reads, holding one entry per CDR3 protein. The sample holds 500,000 to 700,000 distinct CDR3 sequences, 20% to 25% seen once. The sample was also reused in another study, on T cells expressing NK-cell markers.

The starting material was CD4+ T cells sorted from PBMCs, obtained 11 to 12 days after vaccination. These TCRs come from a middle-aged man who received an inactivated influenza vaccine. Both conserved end residues are part of each CDR3. Fields, in order: D gene, V gene, J gene, clone size, CDR3 protein, CDR3 DNA. The D gene is left open where the match is weak. Size tells how often a clone was seen (once, few, many) or the class of an expanded clone, and some rows leave it out.

>.|TRBV5-1|TRBJ2-5|many
CASSLNVEETQYF
TGCGCCAGCAGCTTGAACGTGGAGGAGACCCAGTACTTC
>.|TRBV5-1|TRBJ2-1|few
CASRLLDRDNEQFF
TGCGCCAGCAGGCTACTTGACAGAGACAATGAGCAGTTCTTC
>.|TRBV3-1|TRBJ2-5|.
CASSTKGVQYF
TGTGCCAGCAGCACGAAGGGGGTCCAGTACTTC
>.|TRBV5-6|TRBJ2-2|few
CASSQVDRATGELFF
TGTGCCAGCAGCCAAGTGGACAGAGCCACCGGGGAGCTGTTTTTT
>.|TRBV12-3/TRBV12-4|TRBJ1-2|.
CASSPQQSRGYTF
TGTGCCAGCAGCCCCCAGCAAAGTCGAGGCTACACCTTC
>.|TRBV18|TRBJ1-1|.
CASSPPMPTGREAFF
TGTGCCAGCTCACCACCTATGCCGACAGGCCGTGAAGCTTTCTTT
>TRBD2|TRBV7-2|TRBJ2-1|.
CASSLNSGGALGEQFF
TGTGCCAGCAGCTTAAATAGCGGGGGGGCTTTGGGTGAGCAGTTCTTC
>TRBD1|TRBV6-1|TRBJ1-1|.
CASSHPGQGWNTEAFF
TGTGCCAGCAGTCATCCGGGACAGGGATGGAACACTGAAGCTTTCTTT
>.|TRBV27|TRBJ1-1|.
CASSLVSANTEAFF
TGTGCCAGCAGTTTAGTCTCGGCGAACACTGAAGCTTTCTTT
>TRBD1|TRBV5-1|TRBJ2-5|few
CASSLQGVPEETQYF
TGCGCCAGCAGCTTGCAGGGGGTCCCGGAGGAGACCCAGTACTTC
>TRBD1|TRBV20-1|TRBJ2-1|.
CSARQGQGVGEQFF
TGCAGTGCTAGACAGGGGCAGGGGGTCGGTGAGCAGTTCTTC
>.|TRBV20-1|TRBJ2-7|few
CSASGLAGTYEQYF
TGCAGTGCTAGTGGGCTAGCAGGGACCTACGAGCAGTACTTC
>TRBD2|TRBV12-3/TRBV12-4|TRBJ2-1|.
CASSPSGGSAVQFF
TGTGCCAGCAGCCCTAGCGGGGGGTCCGCCGTGCAGTTCTTC
>.|TRBV15|TRBJ2-7|few
CATSRDLVTTYEQYF
TGTGCCACCAGCAGAGATCTCGTGACTACCTACGAGCAGTACTTC
>.|TRBV7-2|TRBJ2-1|.
CASRRTGRNEQFF
TGTGCCAGCAGAAGGACTGGGCGCAATGAGCAGTTCTTC
>TRBD2|TRBV20-1|TRBJ2-7|few
CSVWRGYEQYF
TGCAGTGTCTGGCGGGGGTACGAGCAGTACTTC
>.|TRBV5-1|TRBJ1-1|.
CASSLGQARSNTEAFF
TGCGCCAGCAGCTTGGGGCAGGCGAGATCGAACACTGAAGCTTTCTTT
>TRBD2|TRBV20-1|TRBJ2-7|few
CSALLAGASYEQYF
TGCAGTGCTCTACTAGCGGGAGCCTCCTACGAGCAGTACTTC
>TRBD2|TRBV7-2|TRBJ2-7|few
CASSLGGSLEQYF
TGTGCCAGCAGCTTAGGCGGGAGCCTCGAGCAGTACTTC
>.|TRBV24-1|TRBJ2-6|.
CATSDTSSGANVLTF
TGTGCCACCAGTGATACGTCGTCTGGGGCCAACGTCCTGACTTTC
>.|TRBV2|TRBJ2-5|few
CASSIAGWETQYF
TGTGCCAGCAGTATTGCAGGGTGGGAGACCCAGTACTTC
>TRBD2|TRBV7-9|TRBJ2-1|.
CASSETSGRYNEQFF
TGTGCCAGCAGCGAAACTAGCGGGAGATACAATGAGCAGTTCTTC
>TRBD1|TRBV27|TRBJ1-1|.
CASSRDRVYTEAFF
TGTGCCAGCAGCCGGGACAGGGTTTACACTGAAGCTTTCTTT